The 5 T cell receptor beta chains listed next were all sequenced from one sample in a study of blood T cell repertoires in COVID-19. Assay used: immunoSEQ multiplex PCR; TCRdb lists only in-frame clones, some missing. The sample contains about 180,000 clones, 70% to 85% of which appear only once. The sequenced sample consisted of PBMCs or T cells enriched from blood (not recorded which). These receptors originate from a man aged 50 or older who had recovered from COVID-19.

This clone turned up a few times. The chain carries TRBV18 and TRBJ1-5; 7 bases line up with TRBD1. This CDR3 spans 16 amino acids. J lost 0 bases, V lost 3 bases, and 5 bases had no gene match. In germline, CDR1 is KGHSH, CDR2 LQKENI. CDR3 sequence (DNA): TGTGCCAGCTCACCTGGGGACAGCCTTAGCAATCAGCCCCAGCATTTT. This translates into CASSPGDSLSNQPQHF.

This chain uses TRBV27 with TRBJ2-4; a weak D match, TRBD2 (6 bases). Germline V gives CDR1 MNHEY, CDR2 SMNVEV (reference sequence). V gave up 5 bases and J gave up 2 bases, with 16 bases separating them. The CDR3 is 16 residues long. The CDR3, as DNA: TGTGCCAGCAGTCCGACTTCGGGGAGGACCAAAAACATTCAGTACTTC. Translated: CASSPTSGRTKNIQYF.

This clone occurred once. The chain combines TRBV6-6 with TRBJ1-3; D is perhaps TRBD1 (6 bases). The CDR3 length is 15 residues. The V end was cut by 0 bases, the J end by 0 bases, with 6 bases between. Germline values: CDR1 MNHNY, CDR2 SVGAGI (reference sequence). The CDR3 nucleotides read TGTGCCAGCAGTTACTCGGGGGCCTCTGGAAACACCATATATTTT. It encodes CASSYSGASGNTIYF.

This clone was observed once. The CDR3 region has the DNA TGTGCCAGCAGCTCGAGTAACTATGGCTACACCTTC. This translates into CASSSSNYGYTF. The chain links TRBV3-1 (or the pseudogene TRBV3-2) to TRBJ1-2; D call uncertain. V lost 5 bases and J 1 base, leaving 5 bases between the germline ends. This CDR3 contains 12 residues. Germline V gene lookup returns CDR1 LGHDT and CDR2 YNNKEL (reference sequence).

The J gene is TRBJ2-3, the V gene TRBV6-5; TRBD1 might be the D (5 bases). The V and J ends lost 5 bases and 3 bases respectively, with 12 bases between them. Germline-derived CDR1 and CDR2 are MNHEY and SVGAGI. The CDR3 consists of 14 residues. CDR3 amino acids: CASSSNRKTDTQYF. For the CDR3, the DNA is TGTGCCAGCAGTAGTAACAGGAAAACAGATACGCAGTATTTT.